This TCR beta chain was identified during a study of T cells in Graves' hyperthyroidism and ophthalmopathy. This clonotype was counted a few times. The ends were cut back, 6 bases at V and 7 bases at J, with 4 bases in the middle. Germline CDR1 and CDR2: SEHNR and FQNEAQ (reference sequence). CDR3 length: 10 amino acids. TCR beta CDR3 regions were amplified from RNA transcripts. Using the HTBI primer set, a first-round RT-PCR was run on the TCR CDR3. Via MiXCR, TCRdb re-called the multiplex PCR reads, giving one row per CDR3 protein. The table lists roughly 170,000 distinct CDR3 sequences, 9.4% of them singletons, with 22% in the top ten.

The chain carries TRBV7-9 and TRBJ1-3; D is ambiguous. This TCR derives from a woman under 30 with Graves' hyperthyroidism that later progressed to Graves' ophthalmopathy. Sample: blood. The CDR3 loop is CASRGNTIYF. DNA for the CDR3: TGTGCCAGCAGAGGGAACACCATATATTTT.